The clone carrying this TCR beta chain has only one observation. Antigen unknown. This sample was taken from a study of OX40 agonist ivuxolimab in advanced cancers. Broader study findings: Expanded clones were, on average, more numerous in CD8+ T cells than in CD4+.

Measured with immunoSEQ multiplex PCR; TCRdb has only the in-frame clones, and not every one. The sample shows about 69,000 clones, 80% to 85% of them seen only once. J gave up 4 bases and V 5 bases, and 2 bases lay outside the gene matches. The CDR3 runs 14 residues. CDR1 is MNHEY and CDR2 is SVGAGI in the germline V gene. Anyone with autoimmune disease history or systemic immunosuppression was excluded. The specimen comprised CD4+ or CD8+ T cells sorted from blood, sampled in a trial of the OX40 agonist ivuxolimab. The chain uses TRBV6-5 and TRBJ1-4; 9 bases line up with TRBD1. The origin of this receptor is an adult with an advanced solid tumor such as melanoma, head and neck, liver or kidney cancer. CDR3 in DNA: TGTGCCAGCAGTACGGGACAGGGTAATGAAAAACTGTTTTTT. Amino acid sequence: CASSTGQGNEKLFF.